This T cell receptor beta chain was captured in a study of cytomegalovirus exposure and HLA in healthy donors. Whole-study results and caveats: A later analysis linked about 17,000 TCR beta sequences to HLA alleles at 0.05 false discovery rate.

Concerning this clone itself: Its antigen is as yet unknown.

The study ran its PCR with 60 Vbeta and 13 Jbeta primers. Clones were sequenced by immunoSEQ multiplex PCR, and TCRdb holds only the in-frame ones, with some missing. Here the sample spans 140,000 to 150,000 clones, roughly 80% being singletons. Germline loops: CDR1 MDHEN, CDR2 SYDVKM. The CDR3 has 16 amino acids. Unmatched junction bases numbered 3, after V lost 3 bases and J lost 0 bases. The receptor's source is a woman in her thirties or forties in good health and CMV-seropositive. V gene TRBV28 combines with J gene TRBJ1-4; 8 nucleotides agree with TRBD1. The sequencing input was PBMCs. CDR3: CASSFDRGATNEKLFF. CDR3 nucleotides: TGTGCCAGCAGTTTCGACAGGGGTGCAACTAATGAAAAACTGTTTTTT.